This T cell receptor (beta chain) was sequenced for a study of shared clonotypes between healthy human individuals. The CDR3 loop spans 11 amino acids. Trimming shortened V by 7 bases and J by 4 bases, and 7 bases separated the two germline ends. Germline-derived CDR1 and CDR2 are MNHNS and SASEGT. Findings and limits, study-wide: Shared clonotypes: approximately 5% naive CD4, around 3.5% naive CD8, about 2.5% memory CD4, more than 0.3% memory CD8. Rarefaction indicated that sorted-subset sequencing remained incomplete although depth was large.

In its sample, this clone was seen once. The antigen remains undetermined. Sequencing used immunoSEQ multiplex PCR; TCRdb keeps in-frame clones, though not all of them. Found here are 2.3 million or so clones, 85% to 95% of them singletons; the top ten hold about 0.39%. What was sequenced was naive CD4+ T cells from PBMCs. The sample's subset: CD45RA+ positively selected. This sequence joins TRBV6-1 and TRBJ1-2; perhaps TRBD1 as D (5 bases). The TCR comes from a man aged 18-30 years in good health. Some clones in this sample may be carry-over from other donors' samples. The CDR3 reads CASTGLYGYTF. CDR3 DNA: TGTGCCAGCACAGGGCTCTATGGCTACACCTTC.